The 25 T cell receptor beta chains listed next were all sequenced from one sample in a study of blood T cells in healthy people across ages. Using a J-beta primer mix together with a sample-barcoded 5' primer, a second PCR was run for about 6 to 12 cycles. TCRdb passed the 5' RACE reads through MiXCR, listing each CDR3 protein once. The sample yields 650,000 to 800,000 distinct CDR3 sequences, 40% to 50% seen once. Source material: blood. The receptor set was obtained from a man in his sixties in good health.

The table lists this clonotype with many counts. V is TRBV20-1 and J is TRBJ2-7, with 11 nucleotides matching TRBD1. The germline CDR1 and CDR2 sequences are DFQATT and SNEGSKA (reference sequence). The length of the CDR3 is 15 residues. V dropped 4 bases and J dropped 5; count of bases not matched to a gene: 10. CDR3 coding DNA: TGCAGTGCTAAACCCCGGGACAGGGGGTTCCACGAGCAGTACTTC. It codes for CSAKPRDRGFHEQYF.

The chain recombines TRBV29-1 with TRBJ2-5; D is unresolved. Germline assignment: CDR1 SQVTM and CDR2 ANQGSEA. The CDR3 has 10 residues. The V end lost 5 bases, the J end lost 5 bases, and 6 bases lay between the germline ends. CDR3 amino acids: CSVFYETQYF. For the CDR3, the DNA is TGCAGCGTTTTTTATGAGACCCAGTACTTC.

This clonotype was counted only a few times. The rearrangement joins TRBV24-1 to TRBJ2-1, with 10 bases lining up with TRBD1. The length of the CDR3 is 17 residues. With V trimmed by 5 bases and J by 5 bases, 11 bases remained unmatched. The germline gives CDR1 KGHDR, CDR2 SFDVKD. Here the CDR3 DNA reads TGTGCCACCAGTGGCCTCACCCGCGGGACAGGGGACAATGAGCAGTTCTTC. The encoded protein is CATSGLTRGTGDNEQFF.

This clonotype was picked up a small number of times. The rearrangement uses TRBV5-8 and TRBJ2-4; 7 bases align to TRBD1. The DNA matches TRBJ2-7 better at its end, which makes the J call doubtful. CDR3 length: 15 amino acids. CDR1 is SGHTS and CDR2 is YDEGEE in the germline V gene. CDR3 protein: CASSLVSRGFLEQYF. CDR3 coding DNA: TGTGCCAGCAGCTTGGTATCCAGGGGGTTTCTCGAGCAGTACTTC.

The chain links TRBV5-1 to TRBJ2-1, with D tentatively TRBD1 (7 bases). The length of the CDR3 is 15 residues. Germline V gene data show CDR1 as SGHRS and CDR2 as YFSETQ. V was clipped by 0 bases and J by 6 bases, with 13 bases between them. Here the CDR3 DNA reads TGCGCCAGCAGCTTGGGGCCAGGGGGGCTCAATGAGCAGTTCTTC. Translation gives CASSLGPGGLNEQFF.

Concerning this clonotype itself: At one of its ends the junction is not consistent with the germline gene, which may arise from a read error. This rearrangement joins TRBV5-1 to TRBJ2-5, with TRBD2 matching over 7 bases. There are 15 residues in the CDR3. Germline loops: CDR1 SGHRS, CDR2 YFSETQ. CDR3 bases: TGCGCTAGCAGCCCACCGCTAGCGGCAGGCAATGAGCAGTACTTC. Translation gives CASSPPLAAGNEQYF.

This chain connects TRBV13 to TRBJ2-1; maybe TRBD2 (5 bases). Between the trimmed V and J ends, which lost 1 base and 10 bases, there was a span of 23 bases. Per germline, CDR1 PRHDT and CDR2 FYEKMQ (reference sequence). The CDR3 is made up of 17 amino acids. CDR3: CASSLASAGAPRREQFF. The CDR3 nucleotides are TGTGCCAGCAGCTTAGCCTCGGCAGGCGCACCCCGGAGGGAGCAGTTCTTC.

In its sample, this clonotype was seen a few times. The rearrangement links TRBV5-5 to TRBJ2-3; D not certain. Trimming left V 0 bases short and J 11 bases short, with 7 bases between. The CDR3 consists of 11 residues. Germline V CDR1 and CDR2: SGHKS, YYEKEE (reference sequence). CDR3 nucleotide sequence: TGTGCCAGCAGCTTGGGATCGATGCAGTATTTT. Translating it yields CASSLGSMQYF.

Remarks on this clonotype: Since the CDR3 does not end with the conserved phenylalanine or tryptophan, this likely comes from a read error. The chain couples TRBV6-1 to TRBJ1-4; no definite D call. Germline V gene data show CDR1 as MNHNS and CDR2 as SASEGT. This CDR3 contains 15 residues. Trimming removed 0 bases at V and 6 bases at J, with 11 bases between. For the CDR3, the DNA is TGTGCCAGCAGTGAAGCGGCGGGGATGTATGAAAAACTGTTTTCT. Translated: CASSEAAGMYEKLFS.

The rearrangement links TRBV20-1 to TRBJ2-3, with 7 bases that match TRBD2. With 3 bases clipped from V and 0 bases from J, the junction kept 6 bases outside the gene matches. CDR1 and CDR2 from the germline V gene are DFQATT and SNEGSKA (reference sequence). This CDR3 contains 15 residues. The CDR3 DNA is TGCAGTGCTAGCAGACTAGCCCCTAGCACAGATACGCAGTATTTT. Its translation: CSASRLAPSTDTQYF.

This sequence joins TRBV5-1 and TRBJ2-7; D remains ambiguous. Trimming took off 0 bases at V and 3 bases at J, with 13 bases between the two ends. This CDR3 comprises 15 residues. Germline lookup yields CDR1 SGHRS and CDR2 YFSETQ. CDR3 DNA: TGCGCCAGCAGCTTGGCCGGAATGGGTCACTACGAGCAGTACTTC. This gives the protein CASSLAGMGHYEQYF.

CDR3 protein: CASSLKSYNEQFF. CDR3 nucleotide sequence: TGTGCCAGCAGCTTGAAGTCTTACAATGAGCAGTTCTTC. The chain links TRBV5-6 to TRBJ2-1; no firm D call. The CDR3 covers 13 residues. V shed 1 base and J shed 4 bases, with 6 bases lying between them. The germline CDR1 and CDR2 sequences are SGHDT and YYEEEE.

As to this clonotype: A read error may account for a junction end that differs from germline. The CDR3 sequence: CTSSPQGTGITTAGANVLTF. The CDR3, as DNA: TGTACCAGCAGCCCTCAAGGGACAGGGATTACGACCGCTGGGGCCAACGTCCTGACTTTC. The J gene is TRBJ2-6, the V gene TRBV9; 9 bases map to TRBD1. The CDR3 consists of 20 residues. Germline V CDR1 and CDR2: SGDLS, YYNGEE.

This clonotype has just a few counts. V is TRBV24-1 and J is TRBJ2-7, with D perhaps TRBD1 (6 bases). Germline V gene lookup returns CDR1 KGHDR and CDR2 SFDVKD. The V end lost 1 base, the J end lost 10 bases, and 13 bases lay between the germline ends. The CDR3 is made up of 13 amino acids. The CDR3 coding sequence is TGTGCCACCAGTGATTTCAGGGGAAGGGCCCAGTACTTC. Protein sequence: CATSDFRGRAQYF.

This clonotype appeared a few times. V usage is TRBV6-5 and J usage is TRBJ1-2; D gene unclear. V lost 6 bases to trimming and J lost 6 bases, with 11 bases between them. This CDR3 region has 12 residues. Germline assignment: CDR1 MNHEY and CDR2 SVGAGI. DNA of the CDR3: TGTGCCAGCAGATCTCTACTCCATGGCTACACCTTC. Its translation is CASRSLLHGYTF.

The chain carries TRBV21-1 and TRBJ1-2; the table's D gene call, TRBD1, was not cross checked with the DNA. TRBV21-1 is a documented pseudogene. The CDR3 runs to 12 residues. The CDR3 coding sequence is TGTGAGAGAGGGACAGGACCTATTGGCTACACCTTC. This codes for CERGTGPIGYTF.

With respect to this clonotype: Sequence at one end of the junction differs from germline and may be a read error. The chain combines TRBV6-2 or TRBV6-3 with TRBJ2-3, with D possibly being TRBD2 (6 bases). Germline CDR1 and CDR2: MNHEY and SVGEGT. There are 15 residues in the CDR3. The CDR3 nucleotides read TGTGCCAGCAGCCTACCGGGACTCAACACAGGTACGCAGTATTTT. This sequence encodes CASSLPGLNTGTQYF.

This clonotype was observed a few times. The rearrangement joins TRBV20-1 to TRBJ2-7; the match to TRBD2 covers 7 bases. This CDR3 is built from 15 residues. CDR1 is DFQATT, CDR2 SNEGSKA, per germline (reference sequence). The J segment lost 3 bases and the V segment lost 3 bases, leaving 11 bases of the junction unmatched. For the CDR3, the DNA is TGCAGTGCTAGGGAGCGGGGTAGTGTCGGCTACGAGCAGTACTTC. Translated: CSARERGSVGYEQYF.

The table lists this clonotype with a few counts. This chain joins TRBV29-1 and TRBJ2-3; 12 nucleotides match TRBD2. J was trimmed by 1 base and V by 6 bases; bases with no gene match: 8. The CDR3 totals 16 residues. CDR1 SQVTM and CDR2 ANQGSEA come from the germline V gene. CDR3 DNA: TGCAGCGTGGAAACTAGCGGGGGGCCCCGCACAGATACGCAGTATTTT. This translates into CSVETSGGPRTDTQYF.

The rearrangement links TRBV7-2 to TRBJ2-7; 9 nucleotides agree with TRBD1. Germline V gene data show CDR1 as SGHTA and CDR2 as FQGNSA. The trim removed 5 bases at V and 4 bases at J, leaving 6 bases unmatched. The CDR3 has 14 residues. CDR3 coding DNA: TGTGCCAGCAGCCCCGGACAGGGGTGGTACGAGCAGTACTTC. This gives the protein CASSPGQGWYEQYF.

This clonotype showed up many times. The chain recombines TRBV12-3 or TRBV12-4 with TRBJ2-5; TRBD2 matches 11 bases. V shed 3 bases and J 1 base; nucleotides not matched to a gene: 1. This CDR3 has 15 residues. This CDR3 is CASSLGLAVQETQYF. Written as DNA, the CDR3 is TGTGCCAGCAGTTTGGGACTAGCGGTCCAAGAGACCCAGTACTTC.

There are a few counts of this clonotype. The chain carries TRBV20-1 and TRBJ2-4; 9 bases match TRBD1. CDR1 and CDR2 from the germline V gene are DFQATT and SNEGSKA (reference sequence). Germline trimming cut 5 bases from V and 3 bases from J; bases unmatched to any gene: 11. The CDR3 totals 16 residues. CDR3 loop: CSAPPTLDRGKNIQYF. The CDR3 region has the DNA TGCAGTGCTCCTCCTACCTTGGACAGGGGCAAAAACATTCAGTACTTC.

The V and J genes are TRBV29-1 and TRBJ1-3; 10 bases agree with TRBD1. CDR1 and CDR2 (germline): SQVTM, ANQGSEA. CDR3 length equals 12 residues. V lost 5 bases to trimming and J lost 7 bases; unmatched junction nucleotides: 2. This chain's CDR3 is CSVRTGGNTIYF. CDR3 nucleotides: TGCAGCGTTCGGACAGGGGGTAACACCATATATTTT. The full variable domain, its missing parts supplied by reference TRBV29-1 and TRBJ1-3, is SAVISQKPSRDICQRGTSLTIQCQVDSQVTMMFWYRQQPGQSLTLIATANQGSEATYESGFVIDKFPISRPNLTFSTLTVSNMSPEDSSIYLCSVRTGGNTIYFGEGSWLTVV.

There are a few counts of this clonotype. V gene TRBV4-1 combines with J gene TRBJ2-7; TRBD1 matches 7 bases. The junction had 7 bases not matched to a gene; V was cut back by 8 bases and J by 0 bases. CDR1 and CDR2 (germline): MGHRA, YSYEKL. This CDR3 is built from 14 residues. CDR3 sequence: CASSPTGRSYEQYF. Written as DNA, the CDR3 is TGCGCCAGCTCCCCGACAGGGCGCTCCTACGAGCAGTACTTC.

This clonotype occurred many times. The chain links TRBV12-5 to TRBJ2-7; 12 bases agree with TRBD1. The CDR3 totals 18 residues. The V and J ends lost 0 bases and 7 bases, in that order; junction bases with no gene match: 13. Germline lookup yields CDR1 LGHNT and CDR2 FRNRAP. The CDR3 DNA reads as TGTGCTAGTGGTTTGGTACGTTTTCAGGGACAGGGGGCGAGTGAGCAGTACTTC. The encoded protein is CASGLVRFQGQGASEQYF.